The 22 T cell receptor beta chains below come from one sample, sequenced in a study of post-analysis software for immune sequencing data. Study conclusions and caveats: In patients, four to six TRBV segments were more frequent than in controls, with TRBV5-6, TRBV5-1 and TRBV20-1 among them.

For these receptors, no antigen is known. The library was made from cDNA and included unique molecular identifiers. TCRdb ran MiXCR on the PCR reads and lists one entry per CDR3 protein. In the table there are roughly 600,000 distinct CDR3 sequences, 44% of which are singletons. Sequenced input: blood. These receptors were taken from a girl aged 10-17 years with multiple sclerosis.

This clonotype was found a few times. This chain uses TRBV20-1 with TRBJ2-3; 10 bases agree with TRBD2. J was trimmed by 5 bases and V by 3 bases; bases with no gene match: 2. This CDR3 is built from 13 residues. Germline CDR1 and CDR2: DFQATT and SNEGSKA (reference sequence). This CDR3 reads CSASQRGGDTQYF. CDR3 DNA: TGCAGTGCTAGCCAGCGGGGGGGAGATACGCAGTATTTT.

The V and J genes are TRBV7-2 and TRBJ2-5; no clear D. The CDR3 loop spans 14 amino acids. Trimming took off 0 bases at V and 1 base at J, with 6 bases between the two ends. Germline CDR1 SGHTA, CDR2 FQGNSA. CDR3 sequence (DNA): TGTGCCAGCAGCTTAGCGGGGTTCCAAGAGACCCAGTACTTC. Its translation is CASSLAGFQETQYF. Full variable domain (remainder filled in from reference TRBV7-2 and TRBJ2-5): GAGVSQSPSNKVTEKGKDVELRCDPISGHTALYWYRQSLGQGLEFLIYFQGNSAPDKSGLPSDRFSAERTGGSVSTLTIQRTQQEDSAVYLCASSLAGFQETQYFGPGTRLLVL.

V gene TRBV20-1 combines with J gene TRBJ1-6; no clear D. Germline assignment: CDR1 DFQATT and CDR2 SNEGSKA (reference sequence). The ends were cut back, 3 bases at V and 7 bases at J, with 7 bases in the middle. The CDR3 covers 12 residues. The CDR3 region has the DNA TGCAGTGCTAGGGCCGGGAATTCACCCCTCCACTTT. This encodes CSARAGNSPLHF.

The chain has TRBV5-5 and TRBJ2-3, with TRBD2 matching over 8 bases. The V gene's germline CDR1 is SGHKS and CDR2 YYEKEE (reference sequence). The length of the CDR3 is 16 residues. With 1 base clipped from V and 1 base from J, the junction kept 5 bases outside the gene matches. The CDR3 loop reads CASSLKAGGGTDTQYF. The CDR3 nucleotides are TGTGCCAGCAGCTTGAAGGCGGGAGGAGGCACAGATACGCAGTATTTT.

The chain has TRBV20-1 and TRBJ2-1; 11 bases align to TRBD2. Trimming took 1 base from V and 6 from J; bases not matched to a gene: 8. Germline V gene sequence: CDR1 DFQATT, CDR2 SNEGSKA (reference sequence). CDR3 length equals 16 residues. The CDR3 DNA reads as TGCAGTGCTAGAGCAAACCTAGCGGGGGGCAGCAATGAGCAGTTCTTC. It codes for CSARANLAGGSNEQFF.

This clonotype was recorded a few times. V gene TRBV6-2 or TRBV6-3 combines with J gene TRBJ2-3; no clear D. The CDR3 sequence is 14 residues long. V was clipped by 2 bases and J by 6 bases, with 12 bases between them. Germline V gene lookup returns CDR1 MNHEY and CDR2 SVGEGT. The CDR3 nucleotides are TGTGCCAGCAGTTACCTTTCGGCCAGGGATACGCAGTATTTT. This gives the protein CASSYLSARDTQYF.

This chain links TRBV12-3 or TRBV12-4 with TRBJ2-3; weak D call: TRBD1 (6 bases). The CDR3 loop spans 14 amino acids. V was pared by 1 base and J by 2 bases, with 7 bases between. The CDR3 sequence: CASSLDRVTDTQYF. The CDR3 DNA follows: TGTGCCAGCAGTTTAGACAGGGTCACAGATACGCAGTATTTT.

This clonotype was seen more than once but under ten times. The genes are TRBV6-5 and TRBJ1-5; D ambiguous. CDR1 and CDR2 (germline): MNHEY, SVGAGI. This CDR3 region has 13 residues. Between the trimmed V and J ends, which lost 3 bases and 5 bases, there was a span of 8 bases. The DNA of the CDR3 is TGTGCCAGCAGTTATAGTAGGGATCAGCCCCAGCATTTT. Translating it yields CASSYSRDQPQHF.

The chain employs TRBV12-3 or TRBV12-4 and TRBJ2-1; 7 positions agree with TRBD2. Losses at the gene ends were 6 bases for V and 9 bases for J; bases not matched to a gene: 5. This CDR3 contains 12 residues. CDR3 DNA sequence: TGTGCCAGCAGACCAAAGCGGGGTGAGCAGTTCTTC. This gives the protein CASRPKRGEQFF.

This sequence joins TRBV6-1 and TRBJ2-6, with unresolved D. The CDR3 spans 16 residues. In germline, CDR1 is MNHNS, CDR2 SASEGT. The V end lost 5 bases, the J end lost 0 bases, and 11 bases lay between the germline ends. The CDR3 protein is CASSFRRSSGANVLTF. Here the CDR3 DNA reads TGTGCCAGCAGTTTCCGACGGTCCTCTGGGGCCAACGTCCTGACTTTC.

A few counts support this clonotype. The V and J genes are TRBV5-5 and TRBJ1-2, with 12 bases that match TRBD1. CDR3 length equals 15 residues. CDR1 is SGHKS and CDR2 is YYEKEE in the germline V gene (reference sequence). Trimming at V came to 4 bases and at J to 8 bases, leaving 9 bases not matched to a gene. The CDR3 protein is CASSPAGTGGAGYTF. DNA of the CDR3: TGTGCCAGCAGCCCGGCCGGGACAGGGGGCGCGGGCTACACCTTC.

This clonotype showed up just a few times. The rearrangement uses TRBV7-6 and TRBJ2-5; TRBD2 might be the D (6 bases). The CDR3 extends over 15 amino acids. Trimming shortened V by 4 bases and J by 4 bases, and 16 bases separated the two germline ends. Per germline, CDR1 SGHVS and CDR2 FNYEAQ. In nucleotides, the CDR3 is TGTGCCAGCAGCTCCGGGACTTCTAGTCGAGAGACCCAGTACTTC. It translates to CASSSGTSSRETQYF.

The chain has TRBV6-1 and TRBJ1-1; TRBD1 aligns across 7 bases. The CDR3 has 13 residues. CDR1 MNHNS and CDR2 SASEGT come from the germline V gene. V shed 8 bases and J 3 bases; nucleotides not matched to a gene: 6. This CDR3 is CASRDRQDTEAFF. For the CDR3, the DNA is TGTGCCAGCCGGGACAGACAAGACACTGAAGCTTTCTTT.

CDR3 DNA sequence: TGTGCCAGCAGTGTTGGACTAGCGGGGGGTATAAAGACCCAGTACTTC. This gives the protein CASSVGLAGGIKTQYF. The chain couples TRBV6-1 to TRBJ2-5, with 14 bases lining up with TRBD2. Looked up from germline, CDR1 is MNHNS and CDR2 is SASEGT. V dropped 4 bases and J dropped 6; count of bases not matched to a gene: 7. The CDR3 has 16 amino acids.

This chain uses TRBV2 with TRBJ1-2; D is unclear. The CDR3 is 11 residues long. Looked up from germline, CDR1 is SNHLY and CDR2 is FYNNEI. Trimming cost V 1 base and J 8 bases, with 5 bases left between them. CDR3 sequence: CASSEVGGYTF. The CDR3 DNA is TGTGCCAGCAGTGAAGTGGGGGGCTACACCTTC.

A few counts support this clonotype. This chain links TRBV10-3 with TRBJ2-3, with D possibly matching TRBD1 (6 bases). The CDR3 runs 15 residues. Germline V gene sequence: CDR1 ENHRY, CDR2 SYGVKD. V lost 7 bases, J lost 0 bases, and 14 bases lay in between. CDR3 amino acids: CAITMGHLSTDTQYF. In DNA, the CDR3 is TGTGCCATCACCATGGGACACTTGAGCACAGATACGCAGTATTTT.

The CDR3 reads CASSQERREAFF. The CDR3 DNA sequence: TGTGCCAGCAGCCAAGAAAGGCGGGAAGCTTTCTTT. The chain uses TRBV3-1 and TRBJ1-1; D gene uncertain. This CDR3 has 12 residues. V lost 0 bases and J 8 bases, leaving 7 bases between the germline ends. Germline CDR1 LGHDT, CDR2 YNNKEL (reference sequence).

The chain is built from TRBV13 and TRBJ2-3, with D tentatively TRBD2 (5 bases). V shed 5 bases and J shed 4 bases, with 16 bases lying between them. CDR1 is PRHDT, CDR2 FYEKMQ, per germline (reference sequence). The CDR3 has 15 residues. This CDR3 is CASSLTGGPPDTQYF. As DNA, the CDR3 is TGTGCCAGCAGCCTAACTGGAGGTCCCCCAGATACGCAGTATTTT.

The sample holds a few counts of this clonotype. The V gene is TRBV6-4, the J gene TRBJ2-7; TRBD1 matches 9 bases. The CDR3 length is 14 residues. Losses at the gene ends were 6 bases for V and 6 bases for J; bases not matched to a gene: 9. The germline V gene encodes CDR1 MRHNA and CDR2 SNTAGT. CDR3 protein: CASSAVQGAGEQYF. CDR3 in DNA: TGTGCCAGCAGCGCCGTACAGGGGGCAGGCGAGCAGTACTTC.

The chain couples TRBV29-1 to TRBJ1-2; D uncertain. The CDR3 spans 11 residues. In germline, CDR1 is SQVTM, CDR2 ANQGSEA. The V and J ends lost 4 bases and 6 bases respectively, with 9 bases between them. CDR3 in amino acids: CSVVWTHGYTF. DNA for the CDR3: TGCAGCGTTGTATGGACGCATGGCTACACCTTC.

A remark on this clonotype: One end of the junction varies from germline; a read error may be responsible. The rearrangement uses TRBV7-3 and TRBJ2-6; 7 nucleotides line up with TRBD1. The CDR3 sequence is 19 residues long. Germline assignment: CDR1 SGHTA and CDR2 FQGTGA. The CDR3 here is CASSTLTGPKISGANVQTF. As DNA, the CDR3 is TGTGCCAGCAGCACCCTGACAGGGCCTAAGATCTCTGGGGCCAACGTCCAGACTTTC.

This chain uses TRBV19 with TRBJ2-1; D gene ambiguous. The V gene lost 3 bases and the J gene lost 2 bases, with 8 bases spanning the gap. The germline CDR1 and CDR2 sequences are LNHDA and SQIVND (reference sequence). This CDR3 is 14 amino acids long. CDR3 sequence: CASSIVRTYNEQFF. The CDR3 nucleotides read TGTGCCAGTAGTATTGTGCGGACCTACAATGAGCAGTTCTTC.